These T cell receptor beta chains were read from a single sample in a study of shared clonotypes between healthy human individuals. Libraries were prepared by immunoSEQ multiplex PCR; TCRdb keeps only in-frame clonotypes and omits some of them. The sample lists some 95,000 clones, about 70% occurring once. Material for sequencing was memory CD8+ T cells sorted from blood. The receptors come from a man between 25 and 39 years old in good health. Both conserved end residues are part of each CDR3. The D gene is left open where the match is weak. Size is stated for part of the rows, as once, few or many counts, or as a class when the clone is expanded.

clone_size j_call cdr3_length d_call v_call cdr3_aa cdr3_nt
. TRBJ2-7 14 TRBD1 TRBV7-2 CASSGGQGRREQYF TGTGCCAGCAGCGGGGGACAGGGGAGGAGGGAGCAGTACTTC
many TRBJ1-1 14 . TRBV19 CASSMGSRNTEAFF TGTGCCAGTAGTATGGGATCCAGGAACACTGAAGCTTTCTTT
. TRBJ1-4 15 . TRBV28 CASNLGRGTNEKLFF TGTGCCAGCAACTTGGGGAGGGGGACTAATGAAAAACTGTTTTTT
. TRBJ1-4 18 TRBD1 TRBV28 CASSSSGWGQGQSEKLFF TGTGCCAGCAGTTCAAGTGGTTGGGGACAGGGACAATCCGAAAAACTGTTTTTT
. TRBJ2-2 15 . TRBV30 CAWSVDFIAAGELFF TGTGCCTGGAGTGTGGACTTTATTGCGGCCGGGGAGCTGTTTTTT
few TRBJ2-1 15 . TRBV5-8 CASSRKGHKDNEQFF TGTGCCAGCAGCAGAAAGGGACACAAAGACAATGAGCAGTTCTTC
. TRBJ2-1 12 . TRBV9 CASSVVLGEQFF TGTGCCAGCAGCGTAGTCCTCGGTGAGCAGTTCTTC
. TRBJ2-7 13 . TRBV28 CASSEGIYYEQYF TGTGCCAGCAGCGAGGGCATTTACTACGAGCAGTACTTC
. TRBJ1-4 14 TRBD1 TRBV28 CASSSTGEDEKLFF TGTGCCAGCAGTTCGACAGGGGAGGATGAAAAACTGTTTTTT
. TRBJ1-1 13 . TRBV19 CASQDRLNTEAFF TGTGCCAGTCAGGACAGACTGAACACTGAAGCTTTCTTT
. TRBJ2-1 16 . TRBV11-2 CASSLDAGSSSHEQFF TGTGCCAGCAGCTTAGATGCGGGGTCCTCCTCCCATGAGCAGTTCTTC
. TRBJ2-7 22 . TRBV27 CASSRIYRVIRERQANPYEQYF TGTGCCAGCAGCCGAATTTATAGAGTCATCCGGGAAAGACAGGCCAATCCCTACGAGCAGTACTTC
. TRBJ2-7 12 . TRBV6-5 CASSVDGYEQYF TGTGCCAGCAGTGTCGACGGCTACGAGCAGTACTTC
. TRBJ2-7 13 . TRBV14 CASSQEVGYEQYF TGTGCCAGCAGCCAAGAGGTTGGCTACGAGCAGTACTTC
. TRBJ2-7 12 . TRBV6-1 CATRALTYEQYF TGTGCCACCCGCGCCCTAACCTACGAGCAGTACTTC
few TRBJ2-1 14 . TRBV5-1 CASSLGGRNNEQFF TGCGCCAGCAGCCTTGGAGGCCGGAACAATGAGCAGTTCTTC
. TRBJ2-7 11 . TRBV7-2 CASSFFYEQYF TGTGCCAGCAGCTTTTTCTACGAGCAGTACTTC
once TRBJ2-1 13 . TRBV7-9 CASRSLLDLEQFF TGTGCCAGCAGGAGCCTTCTGGACCTAGAGCAGTTCTTC
. TRBJ1-1 15 TRBD1 TRBV5-4 CASSSPRQGGTEAFF TGTGCCAGCAGTTCTCCCAGACAGGGGGGTACTGAAGCTTTCTTT
. TRBJ1-1 12 . TRBV4-1 CASSQPRGVAFF TGCGCCAGCAGCCAACCGAGGGGGGTGGCTTTCTTT
. TRBJ1-2 13 TRBD1 TRBV6-5 CASSGQATYGYTF TGTGCCAGCAGTGGACAGGCAACCTATGGCTACACCTTC
. TRBJ2-2 13 . TRBV18 CASSRTDTGELFF TGTGCCAGCTCACGGACAGACACCGGGGAGCTGTTTTTT
once TRBJ1-4 11 . TRBV28 CASSFFEKLFF TGTGCCAGCAGTTTCTTTGAAAAACTGTTTTTT